The sequence of this TCR beta chain was determined in a study of blood T cell repertoires in COVID-19. Study-level information: COVID-19 samples collected from the United States, Italy and Spain covered acute and convalescent phases.

In the original analysis: Amplification of reference gene primers was used by the study to estimate nucleated cell counts. Profiled with immunoSEQ multiplex PCR; TCRdb holds only in-frame clones, not every one. V, J and clone size were drawn from that table, and D and trimming were deduced from the DNA. The sample lists about 240,000 clones; 75% to 90% were seen once. Germline assignment: CDR1 SGHVS and CDR2 FNYEAQ. This CDR3 has 14 amino acids. V was pared by 2 bases and J by 2 bases, with 10 bases between. The receptor was isolated from an older woman with active or convalescent COVID-19. Source material: peripheral blood. This chain joins TRBV7-6 and TRBJ2-7; perhaps TRBD1 as D (6 bases). The CDR3 coding sequence is TGTGCCAGCAGCTTATATCAGGGGACCTACGAGCAGTACTTC. Residues: CASSLYQGTYEQYF.